The 20 T cell receptor beta chains below all came from one sample that was sequenced in a study of cytomegalovirus exposure and HLA in healthy donors. Primers included in the PCR were 60 Vbeta and 13 Jbeta primers. Using immunoSEQ multiplex PCR, the repertoire was profiled, and TCRdb retains in-frame clones only, with some absent. Counted here are approximately 85,000 clones, around 70% occurring once; the ten biggest clones make up 11%. Sequences were obtained from PBMCs. The receptor set was obtained from a woman aged 40-49 years in good health and CMV-seropositive.

The chain links TRBV28 to TRBJ2-3; TRBD2 aligns across 8 bases. Germline values: CDR1 MDHEN, CDR2 SYDVKM. CDR3 size: 15 residues. The V and J ends lost 8 bases and 4 bases, in that order; junction bases with no gene match: 11. This CDR3 is CASGAPAGGSDTQYF. The CDR3 nucleotides read TGTGCCAGCGGAGCCCCCGCGGGGGGTTCAGATACGCAGTATTTT.

V gene TRBV16 combines with J gene TRBJ1-5; TRBD1 agrees at 9 bases. The CDR3 has 14 amino acids. Germline lookup yields CDR1 KGHSY and CDR2 FQNENV. V lost 7 bases, J lost 5 bases, and 6 bases stayed unmatched. The chain's CDR3 is CASTTGGADQPQHF. The CDR3 nucleotides are TGTGCCAGCACCACAGGGGGCGCGGATCAGCCCCAGCATTTT.

The chain is built from TRBV11-2 and TRBJ1-5, with a possible D match to TRBD1 (5 bases). The length of the CDR3 is 15 residues. Trimming removed 2 bases from V and 10 bases from J, with 18 bases in between. Germline V gene lookup returns CDR1 SGHAT and CDR2 FQNNGV. The CDR3 DNA reads TGTGCCAGCAGCTTAAACCAGGGCCCCCTTCTACCCCAGCATTTT. This codes for CASSLNQGPLLPQHF.

There are a few counts of this clone. This CDR3 is also generated by other DNA sequences in the sample. The chain employs TRBV5-1 and TRBJ1-2; 8 bases are a match to TRBD1. V shed 4 bases, J shed 5 bases, and the junction held 4 bases outside the gene matches. Germline V CDR1 and CDR2: SGHRS, YFSETQ. This CDR3 has 13 amino acids. The CDR3 nucleotides are TGCGCCAGCAGCACCGGACAGGGATATGGCTACACCTTC. This gives the protein CASSTGQGYGYTF.

The chain couples TRBV27 to TRBJ1-6, with TRBD1 matching 7 bases. CDR1 and CDR2 from the germline V gene are MNHEY and SMNVEV (reference sequence). This CDR3 region has 16 residues. V gave up 3 bases and J gave up 7 bases; unmatched junction bases: 9. DNA of the CDR3: TGTGCCAGCAGTTTTAGAGAGGGGGCGGTAAATTCACCCCTCCACTTT. It encodes CASSFREGAVNSPLHF.

The V call is TRBV15, the J call TRBJ2-7; D possibly corresponds to TRBD1 (5 bases). Per the germline V gene, CDR1 is LNHNV and CDR2 is YYDKDF (reference sequence). The CDR3 has 13 residues. V was shortened by 0 bases and J by 6 bases, with 9 bases between the two germline ends. CDR3: CATSRDLTGEQYF. DNA of the CDR3: TGTGCCACCAGCAGAGATCTAACAGGCGAGCAGTACTTC.

Written as DNA, the CDR3 is TGTGCCTGGACGACTGCGGGGTTAAGAGAGACCCAGTACTTC. Translating gives CAWTTAGLRETQYF. This chain joins TRBV30 and TRBJ2-5; TRBD2 might be the D (6 bases). Germline V gene sequence: CDR1 GTSNPN, CDR2 SVGIG (reference sequence). V was shortened by 4 bases and J by 4 bases, with 16 bases between the two germline ends. CDR3 length equals 14 residues.

This clone was recorded a few times. CDR3 in DNA: TGCGCCAGCAGTGAGCCGTGGACAGGCTTGGGCGACGAGCAGTACTTC. As protein: CASSEPWTGLGDEQYF. The chain combines TRBV10-2 with TRBJ2-7; 7 bases are a match to TRBD1. CDR1 is WSHSY, CDR2 SAAADI, per germline. This CDR3 has 16 residues. Trimming cost V 2 bases and J 5 bases; bases outside gene matches: 12.

V and J are TRBV21-1 and TRBJ1-2. TRBV21-1 is a documented pseudogene. This CDR3 comprises 10 residues. This CDR3 reads CASSGREYTF. CDR3 nucleotide sequence: TGTGCCAGCAGCGGAAGGGAGTACACCTTC.

CDR3 amino acids: CASRGLEGQPQHF. The CDR3 coding sequence is TGTGCCAGCAGGGGGCTTGAAGGTCAACCCCAGCATTTT. This chain joins TRBV27 and TRBJ1-5, with D maybe TRBD1 (5 bases). V lost 6 bases, J lost 10 bases, and 16 bases lay in between. The germline gives CDR1 MNHEY, CDR2 SMNVEV (reference sequence). This CDR3 spans 13 amino acids.

V gene TRBV7-9 combines with J gene TRBJ1-1; perhaps TRBD1 as D (5 bases). In germline, CDR1 is SEHNR, CDR2 FQNEAQ (reference sequence). The CDR3 consists of 15 residues. With 5 bases removed from V and 5 bases from J, the gap between germline ends came to 18 bases. DNA of the CDR3: TGTGCCAGCAGCCGAAGAGAGTACTCAGGGACTGAAGCTTTCTTT. It specifies CASSRREYSGTEAFF.

The V gene is TRBV12-5, the J gene TRBJ2-1; TRBD2 matches 16 bases. This CDR3 spans 19 amino acids. Looked up from germline, CDR1 is LGHNT and CDR2 is FRNRAP. The V segment lost 5 bases and the J segment 9 bases; nucleotides outside the gene matches: 16. In DNA form, the CDR3 reads TGTGCTAGTGGTAACACCGGGACTAGCGGGAGGGGGCGTTGGAGTGAGCAGTTCTTC. Residues: CASGNTGTSGRGRWSEQFF.

This clone was detected only once. The rearrangement links TRBV30 to TRBJ1-2; D is unclear. Trimming took 2 bases from V and 4 from J, leaving 11 bases between them. The germline CDR1 and CDR2 sequences are GTSNPN and SVGIG (reference sequence). CDR3 length: 13 amino acids. The CDR3: CAWSIGVGYGYTF. The CDR3 DNA is TGTGCCTGGAGTATCGGGGTCGGCTATGGCTACACCTTC.

The rearrangement links TRBV7-6 to TRBJ2-1, with 13 bases aligning to TRBD2. The germline CDR1 and CDR2 sequences are SGHVS and FNYEAQ. The CDR3 length is 16 residues. The V segment lost 5 bases and the J segment 6 bases; nucleotides outside the gene matches: 7. The CDR3, as DNA: TGTGCCAGCAGCAAACTAGCGGGGGGGAAATCCAATGAGCAGTTCTTC. Encoded protein: CASSKLAGGKSNEQFF.

The chain employs TRBV5-1 and TRBJ1-2, with a possible D match to TRBD1 (5 bases). The V gene lost 7 bases and the J gene lost 4 bases, with 17 bases spanning the gap. The CDR3 totals 14 residues. In germline, CDR1 is SGHRS, CDR2 YFSETQ. CDR3 loop: CASGRYDSSYGYTF. The CDR3 DNA reads as TGCGCCAGCGGACGTTACGACAGTTCCTATGGCTACACCTTC.

The chain joins TRBV5-1 to TRBJ2-7; 12 bases line up with TRBD2. Unmatched junction bases numbered 8, after V lost 0 bases and J lost 7 bases. The CDR3 covers 16 residues. Germline V gene data show CDR1 as SGHRS and CDR2 as YFSETQ. In DNA form, the CDR3 reads TGCGCCAGCAGCTTGGCGCTAGCGGGAGGGCGGGAGGAGCAGTACTTC. It is translated as CASSLALAGGREEQYF.

This chain links TRBV4-2 with TRBJ2-4; 10 bases match TRBD2. This CDR3 contains 17 residues. The V gene's germline CDR1 is LGHNA and CDR2 YNFKEQ. The junction had 5 bases not matched to a gene; V was cut back by 0 bases and J by 3 bases. DNA for the CDR3: TGTGCCAGCAGCCAAGATGGGGCTAGCGGGAGCAAAAACATTCAGTACTTC. Protein sequence: CASSQDGASGSKNIQYF.

This clone was detected only a few times. The rearrangement uses TRBV7-9 and TRBJ1-6; 12 bases map to TRBD1. Germline lookup yields CDR1 SEHNR and CDR2 FQNEAQ (reference sequence). This CDR3 contains 17 residues. After removal of 5 bases from V and 8 bases from J, the junction contained 10 bases not matched to a gene. The CDR3 reads CASSPWGTGGMYSPLHF. In DNA, the CDR3 is TGTGCCAGCAGCCCCTGGGGGACAGGGGGCATGTATTCACCCCTCCACTTT.

The chain has TRBV27 and TRBJ2-2, with 9 bases that match TRBD2. Germline CDR1 and CDR2: MNHEY and SMNVEV (reference sequence). V was pared by 0 bases and J by 3 bases, with 8 bases of the junction left unmatched. This CDR3 is built from 18 residues. The CDR3 bases are TGTGCCAGCAGTTTATCAGGTAGCGGGGGACATTACACCGGGGAGCTGTTTTTT. Amino acid sequence: CASSLSGSGGHYTGELFF.

This clone has only a few counts. CDR3 residues: CASNTGGQGSIVGYTF. CDR3 sequence (DNA): TGTGCCAGCAATACCGGAGGACAGGGTTCAATTGTTGGCTACACCTTC. The chain employs TRBV6-6 and TRBJ1-2; 8 nucleotides line up with TRBD1. This CDR3 has 16 amino acids. Germline lookup yields CDR1 MNHNY and CDR2 SVGAGI (reference sequence). V shed 7 bases, J shed 7 bases, and the junction held 17 bases outside the gene matches.